Ten or more counts support the clone carrying this TCR beta chain. The antigen is unknown. The cDNA was generated by 5'RACE with 10-nucleotide random UMIs. TCRdb re-derived calls from the 5' RACE reads in MiXCR, one entry per CDR3 protein. There are around 69,000 distinct CDR3 sequences in the sample; 4.5% occur only once, and 5.5% to 8% lies in the top ten. The sample belongs to a study of neurological immune-mediated disorders. Across the study: Within the group of 34 multiple sclerosis patients, approximately 31 were relapsing-remitting, while 3 were secondary progressive.

V lost 0 bases and J lost 10, with 9 bases in between. The CDR3 runs to 13 residues. Per the germline V gene, CDR1 is SNHLY and CDR2 is FYNNEI. The study, taken as a whole, reports: Among 34 multiple sclerosis patients, 18 had repertoires that phylogenetic grouping placed in one related-CDR3 cluster, a possible signature. While HTLV-1-associated myelopathy showed the greatest TCR clonal expansion, multiple sclerosis showed the least, falling below healthy controls.

The receptor was isolated from a man aged 30 to 39 with multiple sclerosis. The V and J genes are TRBV2 and TRBJ1-4, with D tentatively TRBD1 (6 bases). Sequenced material: PBMCs. The CDR3 protein is CASSEAEGGKLFF. CDR3 DNA: TGTGCCAGCAGTGAAGCGGAGGGGGGAAAACTGTTTTTT. Combining the CDR3 with reference TRBV2 and TRBJ1-4 gives the whole variable domain EPEVTQTPSHQVTQMGQEVILRCVPISNHLYFYWYRQILGQKVEFLVSFYNNEISEKSEIFDDQFSVERPDGSNFTLKIRSTKLEDSAMYFCASSEAEGGKLFFGSGTQLSVL.